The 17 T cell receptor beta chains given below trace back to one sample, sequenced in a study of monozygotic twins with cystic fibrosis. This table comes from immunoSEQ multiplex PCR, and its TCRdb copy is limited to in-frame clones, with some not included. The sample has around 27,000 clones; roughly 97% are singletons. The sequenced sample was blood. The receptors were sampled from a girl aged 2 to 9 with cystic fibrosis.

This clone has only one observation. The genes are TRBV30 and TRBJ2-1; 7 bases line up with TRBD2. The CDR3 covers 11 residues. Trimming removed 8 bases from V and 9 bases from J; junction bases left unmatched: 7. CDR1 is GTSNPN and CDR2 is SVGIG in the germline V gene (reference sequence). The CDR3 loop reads CAAGEGGEQFF. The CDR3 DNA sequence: TGTGCCGCCGGGGAGGGCGGTGAGCAGTTCTTC.

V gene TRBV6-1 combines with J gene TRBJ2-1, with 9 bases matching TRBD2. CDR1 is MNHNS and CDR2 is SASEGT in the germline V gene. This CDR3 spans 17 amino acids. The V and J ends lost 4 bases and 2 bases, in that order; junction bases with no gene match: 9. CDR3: CASSGLAGMWTYNEQFF. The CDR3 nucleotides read TGTGCCAGCAGTGGGCTAGCGGGAATGTGGACCTACAATGAGCAGTTCTTC.

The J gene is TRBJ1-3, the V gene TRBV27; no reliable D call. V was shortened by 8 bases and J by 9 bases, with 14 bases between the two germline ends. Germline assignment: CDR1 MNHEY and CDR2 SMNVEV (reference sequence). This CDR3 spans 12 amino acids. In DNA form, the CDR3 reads TGTGCCAGCGGCCCGGACGGTGGCACCATATATTTT. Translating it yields CASGPDGGTIYF.

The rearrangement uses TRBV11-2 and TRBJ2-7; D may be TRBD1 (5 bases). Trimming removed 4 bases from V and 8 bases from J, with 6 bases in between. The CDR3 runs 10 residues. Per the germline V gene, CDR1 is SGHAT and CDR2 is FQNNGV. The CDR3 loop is CASSSGKQYF. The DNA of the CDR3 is TGTGCCAGCAGCTCAGGGAAGCAGTACTTC.

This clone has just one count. The CDR3 nucleotides read TGCGCCAGCAGCCTGGGACTAGCGGTCTACGAGCAGTACTTC. Protein product: CASSLGLAVYEQYF. The chain joins TRBV5-1 to TRBJ2-7; 11 bases match TRBD2. V trimming: 4 bases; J trimming: 3 bases; junction bases outside the gene matches: 3. CDR3 length: 14 residues. Germline loops: CDR1 SGHRS, CDR2 YFSETQ.

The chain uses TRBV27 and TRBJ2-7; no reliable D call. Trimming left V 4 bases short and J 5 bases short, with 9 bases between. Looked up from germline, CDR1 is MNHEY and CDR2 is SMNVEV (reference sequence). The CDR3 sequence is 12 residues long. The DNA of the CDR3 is TGTGCCAGCAGTTCGTCCCCCGACGAGCAGTACTTC. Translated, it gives CASSSSPDEQYF.

The CDR3 nucleotides read TGCAGTGCGGTAGGGGCTGGCTACACCTTC. It specifies CSAVGAGYTF. This chain joins TRBV20-1 and TRBJ1-2, with D perhaps matching TRBD1 (5 bases). The length of the CDR3 is 10 residues. Germline V CDR1 and CDR2: DFQATT, SNEGSKA (reference sequence). V lost 6 bases to trimming and J lost 7 bases, with 9 bases between them.

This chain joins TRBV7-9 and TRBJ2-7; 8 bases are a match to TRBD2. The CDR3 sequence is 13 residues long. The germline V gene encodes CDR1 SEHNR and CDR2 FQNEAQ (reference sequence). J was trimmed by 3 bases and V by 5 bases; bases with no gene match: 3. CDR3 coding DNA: TGTGCCAGCAGCCCCGGGGGGGGCTACGAGCAGTACTTC. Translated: CASSPGGGYEQYF.

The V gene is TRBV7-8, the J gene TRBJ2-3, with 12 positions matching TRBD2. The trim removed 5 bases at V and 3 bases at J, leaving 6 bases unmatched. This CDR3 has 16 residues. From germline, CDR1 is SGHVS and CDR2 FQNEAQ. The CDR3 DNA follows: TGTGCCAGCAGCATCTCGACTAGCGGGAGAACAGATACGCAGTATTTT. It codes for CASSISTSGRTDTQYF.

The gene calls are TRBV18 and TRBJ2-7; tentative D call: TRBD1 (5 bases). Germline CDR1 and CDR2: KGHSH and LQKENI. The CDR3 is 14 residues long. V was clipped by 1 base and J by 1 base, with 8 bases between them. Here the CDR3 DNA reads TGTGCCAGCTCACCACGGGCAGGGTCCTACGAGCAGTACTTC. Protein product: CASSPRAGSYEQYF.

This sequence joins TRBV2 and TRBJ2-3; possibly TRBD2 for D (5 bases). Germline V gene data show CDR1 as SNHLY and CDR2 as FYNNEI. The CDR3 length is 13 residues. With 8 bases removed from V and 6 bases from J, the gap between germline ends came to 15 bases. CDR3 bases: TGTGCCAGCGGTAGTGGGAGTGGGGATACGCAGTATTTT. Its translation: CASGSGSGDTQYF.

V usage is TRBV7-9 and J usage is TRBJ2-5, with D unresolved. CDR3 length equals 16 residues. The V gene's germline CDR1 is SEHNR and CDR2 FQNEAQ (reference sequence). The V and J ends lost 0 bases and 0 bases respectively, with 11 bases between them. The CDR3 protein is CASSLAGQVYQETQYF. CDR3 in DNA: TGTGCCAGCAGCTTAGCGGGCCAAGTATACCAAGAGACCCAGTACTTC. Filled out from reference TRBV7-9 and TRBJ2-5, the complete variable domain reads DTGVSQNPRHKITKRGQNVTFRCDPISEHNRLYWYRQTLGQGPEFLTYFQNEAQLEKSRLLSDRFSAERPKGSFSTLEIQRTEQGDSAMYLCASSLAGQVYQETQYFGPGTRLLVL.

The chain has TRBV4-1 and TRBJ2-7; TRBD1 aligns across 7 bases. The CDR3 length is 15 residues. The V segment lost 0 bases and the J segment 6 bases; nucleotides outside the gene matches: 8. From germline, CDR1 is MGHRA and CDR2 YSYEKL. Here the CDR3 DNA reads TGCGCCAGCAGCCAAGACCGGGACAGTGGATTCGAGCAGTACTTC. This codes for CASSQDRDSGFEQYF.

The CDR3 region is CASSDRNTGGDGYTF. CDR3 bases: TGTGCCAGCAGTGACCGAAATACAGGGGGTGATGGCTACACCTTC. V is TRBV6-1 and J is TRBJ1-2; 8 nucleotides line up with TRBD1. The CDR3 is 15 residues long. J was trimmed by 6 bases and V by 3 bases; bases with no gene match: 9. CDR1 and CDR2 (germline): MNHNS, SASEGT.

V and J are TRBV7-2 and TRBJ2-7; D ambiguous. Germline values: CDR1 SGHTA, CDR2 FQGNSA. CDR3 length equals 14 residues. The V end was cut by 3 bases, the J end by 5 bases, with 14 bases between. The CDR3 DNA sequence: TGTGCCAGCAGCTTGATCAGGAGCACCCACGAGCAGTACTTC. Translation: CASSLIRSTHEQYF.

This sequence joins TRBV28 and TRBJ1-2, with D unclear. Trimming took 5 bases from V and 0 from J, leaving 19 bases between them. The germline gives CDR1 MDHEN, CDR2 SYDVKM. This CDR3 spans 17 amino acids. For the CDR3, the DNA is TGTGCCAGCAGTACGGAGGGCCGAGGATTAGCTAACTATGGCTACACCTTC. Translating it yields CASSTEGRGLANYGYTF.

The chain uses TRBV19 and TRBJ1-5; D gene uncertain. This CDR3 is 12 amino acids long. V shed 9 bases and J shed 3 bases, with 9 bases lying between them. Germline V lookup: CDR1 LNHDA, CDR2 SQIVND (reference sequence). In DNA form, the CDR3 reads TGTGCCAGCGGGGAACCCAATCAGCCCCAGCATTTT. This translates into CASGEPNQPQHF.